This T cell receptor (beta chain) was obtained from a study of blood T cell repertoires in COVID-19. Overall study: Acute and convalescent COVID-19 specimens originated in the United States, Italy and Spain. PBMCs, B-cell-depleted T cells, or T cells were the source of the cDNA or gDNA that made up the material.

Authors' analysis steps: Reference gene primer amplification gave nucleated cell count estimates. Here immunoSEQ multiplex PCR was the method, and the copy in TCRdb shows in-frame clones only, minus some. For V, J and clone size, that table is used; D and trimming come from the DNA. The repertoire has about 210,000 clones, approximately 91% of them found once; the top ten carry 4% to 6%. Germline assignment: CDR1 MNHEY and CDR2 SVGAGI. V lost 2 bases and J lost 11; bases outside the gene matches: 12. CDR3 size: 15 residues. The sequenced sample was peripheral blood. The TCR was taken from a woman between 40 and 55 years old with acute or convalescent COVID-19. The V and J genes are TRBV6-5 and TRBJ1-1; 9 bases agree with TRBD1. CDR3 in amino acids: CASSYAVPGQGRAFF. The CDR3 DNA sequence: TGTGCCAGCAGTTACGCAGTCCCGGGACAGGGTCGGGCTTTCTTT.